A selection of T cell receptor beta chains follows, all from one sample in a study of T cells in Graves' hyperthyroidism and ophthalmopathy. TCRdb called the multiplex PCR reads again in MiXCR, with one record for every CDR3 protein. The sample consists of about 700,000 distinct CDR3 sequences, nearly 45% of them appearing once. Sequencing input: peripheral blood or thyroid tissue (not recorded which). The source is an adult man with Graves' disease, either hyperthyroidism or ophthalmopathy (not recorded which). Both conserved end residues are part of each CDR3. The D gene is left open where the match is weak. For some rows the clone size is stated as once, few or many, or as a class when expanded; others skip it.

j_gene | d_gene | v_gene | abundance | CDR3nt | CDR3aa
TRBJ1-1 | . | TRBV15 | many | TGTGCCACCAGCAGAGACCTAACGGATACTGAAGCTTTCTTT | CATSRDLTDTEAFF
TRBJ1-6 | TRBD1 | TRBV7-2 | many | TGTGCCAGCAGCCACGGACAGGGTAATTCACCCCTCCACTTT | CASSHGQGNSPLHF
TRBJ2-7 | TRBD2 | TRBV20-1 | few | TGCAGTGCTGAGACAACTAGCGGCCCCTCCTACGAGCAGTACTTC | CSAETTSGPSYEQYF
TRBJ2-7 | . | TRBV7-2 | many | TGTGCCAGCAGCCTACTCAACTACGAGCAGTACTTC | CASSLLNYEQYF
TRBJ2-6 | . | TRBV2 | . | TGTGCCAGCAGTGAAACGGGCTCTGGGGCCAACGTCCTGACTTTC | CASSETGSGANVLTF
TRBJ1-5 | . | TRBV11-2 | . | TGTGCCAGCAGCTTAGATGCGACAGCCTATAGCAATCAGCCCCAGCATTTT | CASSLDATAYSNQPQHF
TRBJ1-5 | TRBD1 | TRBV29-1 | . | TGCAGCGTTGACGGACAGGGACTCGACGAGCAGCCCCAGCATTTT | CSVDGQGLDEQPQHF
TRBJ1-6 | . | TRBV6-5 | few | TGTGCCAGCAGATCCGGGGCCCAGAATTCACCCCTCCACTTT | CASRSGAQNSPLHF
TRBJ2-7 | . | TRBV20-1 | few | TGCAGTGCTAGAGTATCGCCGTCTAATAGCGGCGGGTCCTACGAGCAGTACTTC | CSARVSPSNSGGSYEQYF
TRBJ1-2 | TRBD1 | TRBV9 | once | TGTGCCAGCAGCGCCCCGACAGGGTACTATGGCTACACCTTC | CASSAPTGYYGYTF
TRBJ2-5 | TRBD2 | TRBV13 | . | TGTGCCAGCAGTTTAGGCGGGAGCTCACATTGGGGGTCAGAGACCCAGTACTTC | CASSLGGSSHWGSETQYF
TRBJ1-4 | . | TRBV14 | few | TGTGCCAGCAGCCCAGGGGTTTGGGAAAAACTGTTTTTT | CASSPGVWEKLFF
TRBJ1-3 | . | TRBV7-2 | . | TGTGCCAGCAGCCAAGATCGGGGGTTCACTCGTGATGGAAACACCATATATTTT | CASSQDRGFTRDGNTIYF
TRBJ1-2 | . | TRBV6-1 | . | TGTGCCAGCAGTGAAGCGGTCAACCGGGATCGCTACACCTTC | CASSEAVNRDRYTF
TRBJ1-6 | TRBD1 | TRBV10-3 | . | TGTGCCACCGAGACAGGGATGGATAATTCACCCCTCCACTTT | CATETGMDNSPLHF
TRBJ2-7 | . | TRBV10-3 | . | TGTGCCATCATGGGCAATCCCTACGAGCAGTACTTC | CAIMGNPYEQYF
TRBJ2-7 | . | TRBV10-3 | . | TGTGCCATCAGTGAGTCGAGGAGGGGGCATTACGAGCAGTACTTC | CAISESRRGHYEQYF
TRBJ2-5 | . | TRBV5-1 | . | TGCGCCAGCAGCAAGGGGGGCGGAAAGACCCAGTACTTC | CASSKGGGKTQYF
TRBJ1-2 | . | TRBV27 | . | TGTGCCAGCAGCGTCTCCCAGAACTATGGCTACACCTTC | CASSVSQNYGYTF
TRBJ2-2 | . | TRBV7-2 | many | TGTGCCAGCAGCTTACGGGCCATGAACACCGGGGAGCTGTTTTTT | CASSLRAMNTGELFF
TRBJ1-5 | . | TRBV24-1 | once | TGTGCCACCAGTGATACCACAGGCCAGCCCCAGCATTTT | CATSDTTGQPQHF
TRBJ1-6 | TRBD1 | TRBV11-1 | . | TGTGCCAGCAGCTTCCGGGACAGCGTCTTTAATTCACCCCTCCACTTT | CASSFRDSVFNSPLHF